This T cell receptor beta chain was sequenced during a study of PD-1 blockade in classical Hodgkin lymphoma. In the study overall: Patients were administered nivolumab (3 mg/kg intravenously) every 2 weeks.

This CDR3 region has 12 residues. The V end lost 3 bases, the J end lost 7 bases, and 10 bases lay between the germline ends. CDR1 is SGDLS, CDR2 YYNGEE, per germline. All the patients suffered relapse after autologous stem cell transplantation, and brentuximab vedotin exposure differed. Study observations and caveats: Newly diagnosed and completely responding patients shared comparable baseline diversity.

About this clone: Its antigen remains unidentified.

Generated by immunoSEQ multiplex PCR, the TCRdb table keeps only in-frame clones and is missing some. The repertoire has more than 40,000 clones, about nine tenths of them found once; the top ten carry just over 9%. This TCR was recovered from a human donor with classical Hodgkin lymphoma. J is TRBJ1-1 and V is TRBV9, with D maybe TRBD1 (5 bases). The sequenced sample was peripheral blood mononuclear cells (PBMCs), obtained at baseline. This CDR3 is CASSGTGIEAFF. The CDR3 bases are TGTGCCAGCAGCGGAACAGGTATTGAAGCTTTCTTT.